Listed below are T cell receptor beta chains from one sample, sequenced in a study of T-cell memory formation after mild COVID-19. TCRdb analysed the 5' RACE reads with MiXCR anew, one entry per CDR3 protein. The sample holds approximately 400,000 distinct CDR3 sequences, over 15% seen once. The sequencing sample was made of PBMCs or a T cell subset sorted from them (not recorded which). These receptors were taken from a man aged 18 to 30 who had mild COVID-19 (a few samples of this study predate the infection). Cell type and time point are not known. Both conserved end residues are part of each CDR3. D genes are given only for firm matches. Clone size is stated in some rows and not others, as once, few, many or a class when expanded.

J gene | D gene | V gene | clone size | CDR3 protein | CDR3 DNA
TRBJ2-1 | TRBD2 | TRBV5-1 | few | CASSLEAGAPYNEQFF | TGCGCCAGCAGCTTGGAAGCGGGGGCGCCTTACAATGAGCAGTTCTTC
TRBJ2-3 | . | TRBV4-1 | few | CASSQGLLRARVDTQYF | TGCGCCAGCAGCCAAGGTTTACTTAGGGCCAGGGTAGATACGCAGTATTTT
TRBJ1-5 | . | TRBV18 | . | CASSPGGPYSNQPQHF | TGTGCCAGCTCACCAGGTGGGCCCTATAGCAATCAGCCCCAGCATTTT
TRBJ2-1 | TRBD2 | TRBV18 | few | CASAAGGDNEQFF | TGTGCCAGCGCCGCGGGGGGAGACAATGAGCAGTTCTTC
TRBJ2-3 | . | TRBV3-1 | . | CASSQDWARVRDTQYF | TGTGCCAGCAGCCAAGATTGGGCCAGGGTAAGAGATACGCAGTATTTT
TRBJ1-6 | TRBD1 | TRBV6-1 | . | CASSTGTGASPLHF | TGTGCCAGCAGCACCGGGACAGGGGCTTCACCCCTCCACTTT
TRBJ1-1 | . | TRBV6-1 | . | CASSETLPEAFF | TGTGCCAGCAGTGAAACCCTGCCTGAAGCTTTCTTT
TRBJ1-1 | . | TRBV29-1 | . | CSLRSQSGTEAFF | TGCAGCCTTAGGTCACAGAGTGGCACTGAAGCTTTCTTT
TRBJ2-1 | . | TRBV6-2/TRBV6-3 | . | CASRVGSSSYNEQFF | TGTGCCAGCAGAGTAGGGAGTAGCTCCTACAATGAGCAGTTCTTC
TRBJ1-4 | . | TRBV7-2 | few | CASSARTVNEKLFF | TGTGCCAGCAGCGCGAGGACGGTGAATGAAAAACTGTTTTTT
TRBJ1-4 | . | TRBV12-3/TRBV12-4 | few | CASSPVENEKLFF | TGTGCCAGCAGCCCGGTTGAGAATGAAAAACTGTTTTTT
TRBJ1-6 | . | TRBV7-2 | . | CASSLESYNSPLHF | TGTGCCAGCAGCTTAGAGAGTTATAATTCACCCCTCCACTTT
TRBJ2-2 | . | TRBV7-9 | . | CASSMYGDLTGELFF | TGTGCCAGCAGCATGTACGGGGACCTCACCGGGGAGCTGTTTTTT
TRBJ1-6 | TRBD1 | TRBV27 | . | CASSLSGDRGSSWGSPLHF | TGTGCCAGCAGTTTGAGCGGGGACAGGGGGTCGAGTTGGGGATCACCCCTCCACTTT
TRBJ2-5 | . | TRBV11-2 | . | CASSLRWQGFFGETQYF | TGTGCCAGCAGCTTAAGATGGCAGGGTTTCTTCGGGGAGACCCAGTACTTC
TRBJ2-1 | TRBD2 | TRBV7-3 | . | CASSPGGAVEQFF | TGTGCCAGCAGCCCCGGGGGGGCCGTTGAGCAGTTCTTC
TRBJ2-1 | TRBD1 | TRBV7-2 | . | CASTRTGILNEQFF | TGTGCCAGCACCCGGACAGGGATTCTCAATGAGCAGTTCTTC
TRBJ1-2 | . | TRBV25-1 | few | CASSDSDGRVDGYTF | TGTGCCAGCAGTGATAGTGACGGCAGGGTCGATGGCTACACCTTC
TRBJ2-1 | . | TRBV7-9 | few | CASSLAWGRNEQFF | TGTGCCAGCAGCTTAGCGTGGGGCCGCAATGAGCAGTTCTTC
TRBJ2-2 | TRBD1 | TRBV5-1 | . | CASSLRQGASTGELFF | TGCGCCAGCAGCCTCAGACAGGGGGCGAGCACCGGGGAGCTGTTTTTT
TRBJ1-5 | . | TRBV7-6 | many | CASSLASGLNQPQHF | TGTGCCAGCAGCTTAGCCAGTGGCCTAAACCAGCCCCAGCATTTT
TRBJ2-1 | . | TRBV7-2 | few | CASSSNIYNEQFF | TGTGCCAGCAGCTCCAATATCTACAATGAGCAGTTCTTC
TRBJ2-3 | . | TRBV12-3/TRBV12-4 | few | CASSQGFIDTQYF | TGTGCCAGCAGCCAGGGTTTCATAGATACGCAGTATTTT
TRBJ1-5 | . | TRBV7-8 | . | CASSFRGSNQLQHF | TGTGCCAGCAGCTTCAGGGGTAGCAATCAGCTCCAGCATTTT
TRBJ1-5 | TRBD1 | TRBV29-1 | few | CSVKGGEGNQPQHF | TGCAGCGTTAAAGGGGGCGAGGGAAATCAGCCCCAGCATTTT
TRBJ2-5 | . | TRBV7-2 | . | CASSHPILETQYF | TGTGCCAGCAGCCACCCCATTCTGGAGACCCAGTACTTC
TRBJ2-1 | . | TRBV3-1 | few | CASSQDAATHNEQFF | TGTGCCAGCAGCCAAGACGCGGCCACTCACAATGAGCAGTTCTTC
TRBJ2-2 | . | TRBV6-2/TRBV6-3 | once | CASSYLGGLNTGELFF | TGTGCCAGCAGTTACTTGGGCGGGCTGAACACCGGGGAGCTGTTTTTT
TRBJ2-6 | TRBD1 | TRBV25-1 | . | CATTGTASGANVLTF | TGTGCCACTACCGGGACAGCTTCTGGGGCCAACGTCCTGACTTTC
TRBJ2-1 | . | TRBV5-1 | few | CASSAGLFDEQFF | TGCGCCAGCAGCGCGGGCCTCTTCGATGAGCAGTTCTTC
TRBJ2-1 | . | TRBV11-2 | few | CASSRTYGQFF | TGTGCCAGCAGCCGGACGTACGGGCAGTTCTTC
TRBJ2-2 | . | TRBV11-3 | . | CASSLAGWGQLNTGELFF | TGTGCCAGCAGCTTAGCAGGGTGGGGACAACTGAACACCGGGGAGCTGTTTTTT
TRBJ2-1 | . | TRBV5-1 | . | CASSLVVFNEQFF | TGCGCCAGCAGCTTGGTAGTCTTTAATGAGCAGTTCTTC
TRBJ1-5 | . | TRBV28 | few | CASSFGGAVQPQHF | TGTGCCAGCAGTTTCGGGGGGGCCGTTCAGCCCCAGCATTTT
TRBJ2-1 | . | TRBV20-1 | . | CSAPPIAATYNEQFF | TGCAGTGCCCCTCCGATAGCGGCTACCTACAATGAGCAGTTCTTC
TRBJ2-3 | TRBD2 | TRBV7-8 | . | CASSLALAAEFTDTQYF | TGTGCCAGCAGCTTAGCACTAGCGGCCGAATTCACAGATACGCAGTATTTT
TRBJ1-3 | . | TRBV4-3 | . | CASSQDPAASAGNTIYF | TGCGCCAGCAGCCAAGATCCGGCAGCCTCGGCGGGAAACACCATATATTTT
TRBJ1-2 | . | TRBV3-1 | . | CASSQQTRLGGYTF | TGTGCCAGCAGCCAGCAGACTCGTCTGGGGGGCTACACCTTC
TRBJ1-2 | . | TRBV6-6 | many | CASSPATYGYTF | TGTGCCAGCAGTCCGGCCACCTATGGCTACACCTTC
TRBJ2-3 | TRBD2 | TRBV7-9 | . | CASGLARGGTDTQYF | TGTGCCAGCGGCCTTGCGCGGGGGGGCACAGATACGCAGTATTTT
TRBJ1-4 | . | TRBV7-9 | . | CASSLAPGYGEKLFF | TGTGCCAGCAGCTTAGCCCCAGGTTATGGCGAAAAACTGTTTTTT
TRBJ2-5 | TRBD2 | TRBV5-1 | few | CASGLAGAQETQYF | TGCGCCAGCGGCCTAGCGGGGGCCCAAGAGACCCAGTACTTC
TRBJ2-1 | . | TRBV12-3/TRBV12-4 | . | CASLEGTFGYNEQFF | TGTGCCAGCCTCGAGGGGACGTTTGGATACAATGAGCAGTTCTTC
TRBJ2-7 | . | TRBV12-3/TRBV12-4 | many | CASSLNYEQYF | TGTGCCAGCAGTTTAAATTACGAGCAGTACTTC
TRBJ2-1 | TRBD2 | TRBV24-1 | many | CATEPPGGNEQFF | TGTGCCACAGAACCCCCGGGGGGCAATGAGCAGTTCTTC
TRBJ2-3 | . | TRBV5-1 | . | CASSFKGLGADTQYF | TGCGCCAGCAGCTTCAAGGGGTTGGGGGCAGATACGCAGTATTTT